The 19 T cell receptor beta chains presented below share a single source sample, sequenced in a study of early T cells in non-severe SARS-CoV-2 infection. TCRdb used MiXCR to reprocess the 5' RACE reads, holding one entry per CDR3 protein. The table records about 40,000 distinct CDR3 sequences, over 4% of them present only once. Sequenced input: whole blood. These receptors all come from an adult who was a healthcare worker with PCR-confirmed SARS-CoV-2 infection or an uninfected control (not recorded which).

This clonotype appeared a few times. The CDR3 DNA reads as TGCAGCGGGGGGACGGGAACCGGCAATGAGCAGTTCTTC. Translating it yields CSGGTGTGNEQFF. J is TRBJ2-1 and V is TRBV29-1, with D perhaps TRBD1 or TRBD2 (5 bases each). The germline gives CDR1 SQVTM, CDR2 ANQGSEA. Trimming removed 7 bases from V and 6 bases from J, with 16 bases in between. This CDR3 has 13 amino acids.

The chain links TRBV27 to TRBJ2-5; D uncertain. Germline CDR1 is MNHEY and CDR2 is SMNVEV (reference sequence). There are 13 residues in the CDR3. Trimming took 2 bases from V and 3 from J, leaving 7 bases between them. CDR3 in amino acids: CASSLGYKETQYF. CDR3 bases: TGTGCCAGCAGTTTAGGTTATAAAGAGACCCAGTACTTC.

This clonotype was detected many times. The V call is TRBV6-6, the J call TRBJ1-6; 8 bases agree with TRBD1. The CDR3 sequence is 14 residues long. Germline loops: CDR1 MNHNY, CDR2 SVGAGI (reference sequence). V was pared by 7 bases and J by 13 bases, with 12 bases of the junction left unmatched. CDR3 nucleotide sequence: TGTGCCAGCACCTTGGGACAGGCCTCGGGCCCCCTCCACTTT. It specifies CASTLGQASGPLHF.

The chain couples TRBV7-2 to TRBJ1-1; D is unresolved. Germline V gene lookup returns CDR1 SGHTA and CDR2 FQGNSA. The CDR3 spans 15 residues. V gave up 1 base and J gave up 4 bases, with 13 bases separating them. In DNA, the CDR3 is TGTGCCAGCAGCTTAGTGGCGACCGCAGGCACTGAAGCTTTCTTT. Protein: CASSLVATAGTEAFF.

This clonotype turned up a few times. This chain joins TRBV12-3 or TRBV12-4 and TRBJ2-1; 8 nucleotides match TRBD1. Trimming at V came to 4 bases and at J to 6 bases, leaving 5 bases not matched to a gene. There are 14 residues in the CDR3. CDR3 sequence reads: CASSSGQAFNEQFF. CDR3 bases: TGTGCCAGCAGTTCGGGACAGGCCTTCAATGAGCAGTTCTTC.

This clonotype was seen repeatedly, ten times or more. J is TRBJ2-7 and V is TRBV11-2, with D possibly being TRBD1 (6 bases). The germline V and J ends were trimmed by 5 bases and 3 bases, with 14 bases remaining between them. The CDR3 totals 14 residues. The germline CDR1 and CDR2 sequences are SGHAT and FQNNGV. In DNA form, the CDR3 reads TGTGCCAGCAGCCCAAGGACAGAATACTACGAGCAGTACTTC. It codes for CASSPRTEYYEQYF.

This clonotype was found many times. The V call is TRBV28, the J call TRBJ2-1, with 7 positions matching TRBD2. The V and J ends lost 4 bases and 5 bases, in that order; junction bases with no gene match: 8. Germline V CDR1 and CDR2: MDHEN, SYDVKM. The length of the CDR3 is 15 residues. The CDR3 bases are TGTGCCAGCAGTTCCCCGGCTAGCGGAAACAATGAGCAGTTCTTC. This encodes CASSSPASGNNEQFF.

This clonotype was detected ten times or more. The CDR3 is CASSPDSNYGYTF. The CDR3 nucleotides read TGTGCCAGCTCACCGGACAGTAACTATGGCTACACCTTC. V gene TRBV18 combines with J gene TRBJ1-2, with a possible D match to TRBD1 (6 bases). The length of the CDR3 is 13 residues. Germline V gene data show CDR1 as KGHSH and CDR2 as LQKENI. The V end was cut by 3 bases, the J end by 1 base, with 6 bases between.

This clonotype was seen at least ten times. The chain joins TRBV6-2 or TRBV6-3 to TRBJ2-3; D might be TRBD1 (6 bases). V was clipped by 4 bases and J by 9 bases, with 11 bases between them. The CDR3 runs to 12 residues. Per the germline V gene, CDR1 is MNHEY and CDR2 is SVGEGT. CDR3 region: CASSSRQETQYF. DNA for the CDR3: TGTGCCAGCAGTTCCAGACAGGAAACGCAGTATTTT.

This clonotype came up many times. One end of the junction is discordant with germline, which a read error may explain. The rearrangement uses TRBV7-9 and TRBJ1-1; D is perhaps TRBD1 (6 bases). Germline CDR1 SEHNR, CDR2 FQNEAQ (reference sequence). This CDR3 contains 13 residues. DNA for the CDR3: TGTGCCAGCAGCTTCAAATGGGACACTGAAGTTTTCTTT. Protein sequence: CASSFKWDTEVFF. Supplemented by reference TRBV7-9 and TRBJ1-1, the full variable domain reads DTGVSQNPRHKITKRGQNVTFRCDPISEHNRLYWYRQTLGQGPEFLTYFQNEAQLEKSRLLSDRFSAERPKGSFSTLEIQRTEQGDSAMYLCASSFKWDTEVFFGQGTRLTVV.

In DNA form, the CDR3 reads TGCGCCAGCAGCGGCGCGAGCGCGAACACCGGGGAGCTGTTTTTT. Its translation: CASSGASANTGELFF. The chain links TRBV5-1 to TRBJ2-2; D is ambiguous. In germline, CDR1 is SGHRS, CDR2 YFSETQ. CDR3 length equals 15 residues. Trimming removed 4 bases from V and 0 bases from J, with 10 bases in between. Full variable domain (outside the CDR3, taken from reference TRBV5-1 and TRBJ2-2): KAGVTQTPRYLIKTRGQQVTLSCSPISGHRSVSWYQQTPGQGLQFLFEYFSETQRNKGNFPGRFSGRQFSNSRSEMNVSTLELGDSALYLCASSGASANTGELFFGEGSRLTVL.

Many counts were recorded for this clonotype. This chain connects TRBV6-1 to TRBJ1-4; D call uncertain. CDR1 is MNHNS, CDR2 SASEGT, per germline. V lost 6 bases and J lost 7, with 12 bases in between. The CDR3 is 13 residues long. The chain's CDR3 is CASRNAGSEKLFF. The CDR3 DNA reads TGTGCCAGCAGGAACGCGGGATCTGAAAAACTGTTTTTT.

This clonotype was detected ten times or more. The chain recombines TRBV5-1 with TRBJ2-7, with D uncertain. The length of the CDR3 is 11 residues. Germline V gene lookup returns CDR1 SGHRS and CDR2 YFSETQ. V was shortened by 5 bases and J by 1 base, with 4 bases between the two germline ends. CDR3 amino acids: CASRRSYEQYF. The CDR3 DNA is TGCGCCAGCAGACGATCCTACGAGCAGTACTTC.

This clonotype was picked up many times. V gene TRBV5-1 combines with J gene TRBJ1-4, with D possibly matching TRBD1 (6 bases). The V gene lost 4 bases and the J gene lost 6 bases, with 10 bases spanning the gap. CDR3 size: 13 residues. Germline values: CDR1 SGHRS, CDR2 YFSETQ. This CDR3 is CASSGTRDEKLFF. The CDR3 DNA follows: TGCGCCAGCAGCGGGACACGGGATGAAAAACTGTTTTTT.

This clonotype occurred a few times. The chain couples TRBV20-1 to TRBJ1-5, with D perhaps matching TRBD1 (5 bases). CDR3 size: 15 residues. The V and J ends lost 3 bases and 7 bases respectively, with 19 bases between them. The germline V gene encodes CDR1 DFQATT and CDR2 SNEGSKA (reference sequence). As DNA, the CDR3 is TGCAGTGCTAGCCCAGCGGGGACCCCGTCCCAGCCCCAGCATTTT. It specifies CSASPAGTPSQPQHF.

There are many counts of this clonotype. This chain connects TRBV20-1 to TRBJ2-3; a weak D match, TRBD1 (5 bases). V was cut by 0 bases and J by 8 bases, with 21 bases left in between. CDR3 length: 16 residues. Germline lookup yields CDR1 DFQATT and CDR2 SNEGSKA (reference sequence). DNA of the CDR3: TGCAGTGCTAGAGATCCGAACAGCGTGGGGCAGGGTACGCAGTATTTT. Translated: CSARDPNSVGQGTQYF.

This clonotype was detected ten times or more. The rearrangement links TRBV29-1 to TRBJ1-1; D gene unclear. V lost 7 bases and J lost 2, with 11 bases in between. There are 12 residues in the CDR3. Germline V gene data show CDR1 as SQVTM and CDR2 as ANQGSEA. In nucleotides, the CDR3 is TGCAGCGCACCGGGAGCTAACACTGAAGCTTTCTTT. It specifies CSAPGANTEAFF.

This clonotype was seen repeatedly, ten times or more. The gene calls are TRBV7-2 and TRBJ2-5, with D maybe TRBD2 (5 bases). The CDR3 extends over 13 amino acids. V shed 1 base and J shed 4 bases, with 7 bases lying between them. The germline V gene encodes CDR1 SGHTA and CDR2 FQGNSA. DNA for the CDR3: TGTGCCAGCAGCTTAGAGCGGTTAGAGACCCAGTACTTC. It codes for CASSLERLETQYF.

At least ten counts were recorded for this clonotype. The chain links TRBV12-3 or TRBV12-4 to TRBJ1-5; 10 nucleotides match TRBD1. V gave up 5 bases and J gave up 2 bases; unmatched junction bases: 6. The CDR3 is 16 amino acids. The CDR3 DNA reads TGTGCCAGCAGTCCGACAGGGGGCGCGGGCAATCAGCCCCAGCATTTT. Residues: CASSPTGGAGNQPQHF.